This T cell receptor beta chain emerged from a study of shared clonotypes between healthy human individuals. The CDR3 loop spans 17 amino acids. Deletions cut 0 bases from V and 4 bases from J, with 17 bases between. Per germline, CDR1 SGHRS and CDR2 YFSETQ. Clones were sequenced by immunoSEQ multiplex PCR, and TCRdb holds only the in-frame ones, with some missing. Altogether a few million clones are present, 85% to 95% being singletons, with the ten largest covering 0.37%. The source is a man between 18 and 35 years old in good health. Some clones in this sample may be carry-over from other donors' samples. The sequenced sample was naive CD4+ T cells from PBMCs. Subset given: CD45RA+ positively selected. The V and J genes are TRBV5-1 and TRBJ2-1, with D unclear. For the CDR3, the DNA is TGCGCCAGCAGCTTGGTACCGTCTAGGACGGCATACAATGAGCAGTTCTTC. Encoded protein: CASSLVPSRTAYNEQFF.